This TCR beta chain was documented in a study of monozygotic twins with cystic fibrosis. The data were produced by immunoSEQ multiplex PCR, yet TCRdb's version contains in-frame clones alone and is incomplete. The sample carries around 9,800 clones, about 90% recorded once. Looked up from germline, CDR1 is MNHEY and CDR2 is SVGAGI. V was clipped by 2 bases and J by 3 bases; unmatched bases: 2. This CDR3 contains 15 residues. The sequence came from a boy aged 2 to 9 with cystic fibrosis. This chain uses TRBV6-5 with TRBJ2-5; 11 bases agree with TRBD2. The specimen was blood. The CDR3 sequence is CASSYGTSGKETQYF. CDR3 nucleotide sequence: TGTGCCAGCAGTTACGGGACTAGCGGAAAAGAGACCCAGTACTTC.